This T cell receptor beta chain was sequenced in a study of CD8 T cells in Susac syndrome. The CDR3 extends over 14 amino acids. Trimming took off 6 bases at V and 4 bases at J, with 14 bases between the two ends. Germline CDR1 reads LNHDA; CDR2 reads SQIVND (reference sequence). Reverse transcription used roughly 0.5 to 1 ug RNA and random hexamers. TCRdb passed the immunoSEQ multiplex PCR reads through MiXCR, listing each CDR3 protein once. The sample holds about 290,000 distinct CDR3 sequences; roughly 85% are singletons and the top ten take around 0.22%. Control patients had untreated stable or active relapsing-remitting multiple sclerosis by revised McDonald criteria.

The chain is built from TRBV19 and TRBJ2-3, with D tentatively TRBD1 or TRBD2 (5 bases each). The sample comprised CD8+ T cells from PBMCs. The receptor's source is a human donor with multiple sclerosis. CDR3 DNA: TGTGCCAGTAGGCCCGACAGTAGCGCAGATACGCAGTATTTT. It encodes CASRPDSSADTQYF.